These 21 T cell receptor beta chains were all obtained from the same sample, sequenced in a study of cytomegalovirus exposure and HLA in healthy donors. 13 Jbeta primers and 60 Vbeta primers were used for the PCR. The table came from immunoSEQ multiplex PCR; TCRdb's copy has only in-frame clones and leaves some out. The sample has about 89,000 clones, 79% seen once. The sequenced material came from PBMCs. The receptor set was obtained from a young man in good health and CMV-seronegative.

The V gene is TRBV6-5, the J gene TRBJ1-1; D is unclear. Trimming took off 4 bases at V and 4 bases at J, with 10 bases between the two ends. The germline gives CDR1 MNHEY, CDR2 SVGAGI. This CDR3 has 13 amino acids. The CDR3: CASSFQVTTEAFF. Here the CDR3 DNA reads TGTGCCAGCAGTTTTCAGGTTACCACTGAAGCTTTCTTT.

The rearrangement joins TRBV6-5 to TRBJ1-1; D perhaps matches TRBD1 (6 bases). Trimming removed 6 bases from V and 1 base from J, with 12 bases in between. The CDR3 is 14 amino acids. Germline V gives CDR1 MNHEY, CDR2 SVGAGI. The CDR3 loop is CASRYGGANTEAFF. The DNA of the CDR3 is TGTGCCAGCAGGTATGGGGGGGCGAACACTGAAGCTTTCTTT.

This clone has more than one count but fewer than ten. The rearrangement joins TRBV7-9 to TRBJ1-1; unclear D gene. Trimming left V 7 bases short and J 1 base short, with 10 bases between. CDR3 size: 13 residues. Looked up from germline, CDR1 is SEHNR and CDR2 is FQNEAQ (reference sequence). In DNA, the CDR3 is TGTGCCAGCACTCGAGCGGGGAACACTGAAGCTTTCTTT. The encoded protein is CASTRAGNTEAFF.

This chain joins TRBV7-9 and TRBJ2-7; possible D gene TRBD2, 6 bases. Trimming cost V 1 base and J 0 bases, with 10 bases left between them. Per the germline V gene, CDR1 is SEHNR and CDR2 is FQNEAQ (reference sequence). The CDR3 runs 15 residues. This CDR3 is CASSLVGGSSYEQYF. The CDR3 coding sequence is TGTGCCAGCAGCTTAGTTGGGGGGAGCTCCTACGAGCAGTACTTC.

The chain employs TRBV7-6 and TRBJ2-5; D unresolved. V lost 5 bases to trimming and J lost 7 bases, with 11 bases between them. The V gene's germline CDR1 is SGHVS and CDR2 FNYEAQ. This CDR3 is built from 12 residues. CDR3 sequence (DNA): TGTGCCAGCAGCCCCATTGGCGGGACCCAGTACTTC. Amino acids: CASSPIGGTQYF.

V is TRBV2 and J is TRBJ1-1; 7 bases align to TRBD1. The germline gives CDR1 SNHLY, CDR2 FYNNEI. Trimming at V came to 10 bases and at J to 2 bases, leaving 4 bases not matched to a gene. This CDR3 spans 12 amino acids. The CDR3 spells CAKGQTNTEAFF. The CDR3 nucleotides are TGTGCCAAGGGACAGACAAACACTGAAGCTTTCTTT.

This clone was detected only once. The gene calls are TRBV5-5 and TRBJ1-1; no definite D call. Germline V gene data show CDR1 as SGHKS and CDR2 as YYEKEE (reference sequence). V dropped 3 bases and J dropped 1 base, with 13 bases sitting between them. The CDR3 contains 15 residues. The CDR3 nucleotides are TGTGCCAGCAGCTCAAACGGACTGAAGAACACTGAAGCTTTCTTT. Translating it yields CASSSNGLKNTEAFF.

The rearrangement links TRBV12-5 to TRBJ2-7; 8 bases line up with TRBD1. The CDR3 totals 18 residues. V was clipped by 2 bases and J by 0 bases; unmatched bases: 12. Germline V lookup: CDR1 LGHNT, CDR2 FRNRAP. Written as DNA, the CDR3 is TGTGCTAGTGGTTTGACCCCCCGACAGGGGCCTAGCTCCTACGAGCAGTACTTC. Residues: CASGLTPRQGPSSYEQYF.

V is TRBV29-1 and J is TRBJ1-2; D might be TRBD1 (6 bases). V lost 4 bases, J lost 4 bases, and 16 bases lay in between. This CDR3 is built from 14 residues. Germline CDR1 SQVTM, CDR2 ANQGSEA. CDR3 DNA sequence: TGCAGCGTTGTAGCCTCGGACAGATTCTATGGCTACACCTTC. Translated, it gives CSVVASDRFYGYTF.

The chain carries TRBV28 and TRBJ1-1; 8 nucleotides align to TRBD1. The ends lost 4 bases at V and 0 bases at J; junction bases unmatched: 4. The length of the CDR3 is 15 residues. Germline loops: CDR1 MDHEN, CDR2 SYDVKM. In DNA form, the CDR3 reads TGTGCCAGCAGTTCCCCAGGGGGCGTGAACACTGAAGCTTTCTTT. It specifies CASSSPGGVNTEAFF.

Notes on this clone: The junction departs from the called germline gene at one end, perhaps through a read error. The sample contains more than one DNA sequence encoding this CDR3. The chain uses TRBV2 and TRBJ1-4; D is ambiguous. The CDR3 consists of 13 residues. Germline-derived CDR1 and CDR2 are SNHLY and FYNNEI. In DNA, the CDR3 is TGCGCCAGCAGCGGGAATGGGGATGAAAAACTGTTTTTT. It translates to CASSGNGDEKLFF.

In this sample, this clone turned up a few times. This chain connects TRBV5-1 to TRBJ1-4; D unresolved. Germline values: CDR1 SGHRS, CDR2 YFSETQ. Trimming removed 3 bases from V and 0 bases from J, with 6 bases in between. This CDR3 is 14 amino acids long. For the CDR3, the DNA is TGCGCCAGCAGCTCGCTAACAACTAATGAAAAACTGTTTTTT. This translates into CASSSLTTNEKLFF.

Worth noting for this clone: This specimen includes other DNA sequences encoding the same CDR3. The chain uses TRBV19 and TRBJ1-5, with 10 bases identical to TRBD1. V lost 3 bases, J lost 5 bases, and 4 bases stayed unmatched. Germline V gene data show CDR1 as LNHDA and CDR2 as SQIVND (reference sequence). This CDR3 has 15 amino acids. The CDR3 nucleotides read TGTGCCAGTAGTATTGGAGACAGGGGGCATCAGCCCCAGCATTTT. Translated: CASSIGDRGHQPQHF.

This chain joins TRBV19 and TRBJ2-3; 7 bases are shared with TRBD2. The V segment lost 5 bases and the J segment 5 bases; nucleotides outside the gene matches: 10. CDR1 is LNHDA, CDR2 SQIVND, per germline (reference sequence). The CDR3 consists of 15 residues. The CDR3 here is CASSPWGGGIDTQYF. Written as DNA, the CDR3 is TGTGCCAGTAGTCCCTGGGGGGGAGGAATAGATACGCAGTATTTT.

The rearrangement links TRBV9 to TRBJ2-7; the D gene is possibly TRBD1 (5 bases). The CDR3 spans 14 residues. V was cut by 2 bases and J by 2 bases, with 11 bases left in between. CDR1 SGDLS and CDR2 YYNGEE come from the germline V gene. The CDR3 loop is CASSVSGRAYEQYF. CDR3 coding DNA: TGTGCCAGCAGCGTTAGTGGCAGGGCCTACGAGCAGTACTTC.

The CDR3 spells CASSQDGLAGGQGETQYF. The CDR3 DNA follows: TGCGCCAGCAGCCAAGATGGGTTAGCGGGGGGGCAGGGAGAGACCCAGTACTTC. The rearrangement links TRBV4-3 to TRBJ2-5; 11 nucleotides match TRBD2. Germline CDR1 reads LGHNA; CDR2 reads YSLEER. This CDR3 has 18 amino acids. The ends lost 0 bases at V and 4 bases at J; junction bases unmatched: 10.

The V and J genes are TRBV6-6 and TRBJ2-5; TRBD2 might be the D (5 bases). The CDR3 extends over 14 amino acids. Trimming removed 0 bases from V and 5 bases from J, with 10 bases in between. Germline CDR1 is MNHNY and CDR2 is SVGAGI (reference sequence). The CDR3 sequence is CASSYSSGGETQYF. CDR3 bases: TGTGCCAGCAGTTACTCCTCGGGCGGGGAGACCCAGTACTTC.

The chain employs TRBV6-5 and TRBJ2-3; weak D call: TRBD1 (6 bases). Germline V CDR1 and CDR2: MNHEY, SVGAGI. Trimming took off 2 bases at V and 10 bases at J, with 7 bases between the two ends. This CDR3 region has 11 residues. CDR3 DNA: TGTGCCAGCAGTTACGACAGGTCGCAGTATTTT. Protein sequence: CASSYDRSQYF.

The rearrangement uses TRBV5-4 and TRBJ2-7, with a weak D call TRBD2 (7 bases). The CDR3 sequence is 15 residues long. Germline lookup yields CDR1 SGHNT and CDR2 YYREEE (reference sequence). V dropped 4 bases and J dropped 3 bases, with 17 bases sitting between them. The CDR3 spells CASSQARGGGYEQYF. CDR3 bases: TGTGCCAGCAGCCAGGCTAGGGGGGGCGGCTACGAGCAGTACTTC.

The chain is built from TRBV6-5 and TRBJ1-1, with TRBD1 identical over 7 bases. This CDR3 comprises 12 residues. V lost 5 bases to trimming and J lost 11 bases; unmatched junction nucleotides: 8. The V gene's germline CDR1 is MNHEY and CDR2 SVGAGI. CDR3 nucleotides: TGTGCCAGCAGTCCTCAGGGGGGTTTGGCTTTCTTT. This encodes CASSPQGGLAFF.

This chain connects TRBV7-9 to TRBJ2-5; 8 bases match TRBD1. V was clipped by 4 bases and J by 0 bases; unmatched bases: 4. Germline V CDR1 and CDR2: SEHNR, FQNEAQ (reference sequence). The CDR3 has 15 residues. CDR3 sequence reads: CASSWGQAYQETQYF. The CDR3 region has the DNA TGTGCCAGCAGCTGGGGACAGGCGTACCAAGAGACCCAGTACTTC.